The 5 T cell receptor beta chains below were found in one sample sequenced in a study of T-cell reconstitution after alpha-beta-depleted transplantation in children. Preparing the TCRbeta library involved the use of unique molecular identifiers. TCRdb used MiXCR to reprocess the PCR reads, holding one entry per CDR3 protein. The sample records around 370,000 distinct CDR3 sequences, 10% being singletons. The sequencing here drew on PBMCs from the stem cell graft donor, taken from the stem cell graft. These receptors all come from a human donor who donated a stem cell graft to a child with acute lymphoblastic leukemia.

This clonotype came up many times. The chain links TRBV7-2 to TRBJ2-7, with no clear D. The CDR3 extends over 11 amino acids. The V end was cut by 2 bases, the J end by 3 bases, with 2 bases between. The germline gives CDR1 SGHTA, CDR2 FQGNSA. The DNA for the CDR3 is TGTGCCAGCAGCTTATACTACGAGCAGTACTTC. It translates to CASSLYYEQYF.

Only a few counts were recorded for this clonotype. The rearrangement joins TRBV28 to TRBJ2-7; the match to TRBD2 covers 9 bases. Per the germline V gene, CDR1 is MDHEN and CDR2 is SYDVKM. The V and J ends lost 2 bases and 0 bases, in that order; junction bases with no gene match: 8. The CDR3 covers 17 residues. The CDR3 reads CASSLRQLAGGSYEQYF. The DNA of the CDR3 is TGTGCCAGCAGTTTACGCCAACTAGCGGGTGGCTCCTACGAGCAGTACTTC.

The CDR3 reads CASSGNTLAGLETQYF. The CDR3 nucleotides read TGCGCCAGCAGCGGAAACACACTAGCGGGACTGGAGACCCAGTACTTC. This chain links TRBV5-1 with TRBJ2-5; 10 bases fit TRBD2. Germline V gene lookup returns CDR1 SGHRS and CDR2 YFSETQ. V gave up 4 bases and J gave up 5 bases; unmatched junction bases: 11. The CDR3 loop spans 16 amino acids.

This clonotype was seen only a few times. The chain combines TRBV9 with TRBJ2-7, with D possibly matching TRBD1 (5 bases). CDR1 SGDLS and CDR2 YYNGEE come from the germline V gene. There are 12 residues in the CDR3. The V gene lost 3 bases and the J gene lost 4 bases, with 8 bases spanning the gap. The CDR3 DNA reads TGTGCCAGCAGCGACACAGGTTACGAGCAGTACTTC. This codes for CASSDTGYEQYF.

This clonotype was observed many times. The chain combines TRBV12-3 or TRBV12-4 with TRBJ2-5; 9 nucleotides line up with TRBD1. The CDR3 has 14 amino acids. J lost 5 bases, V lost 8 bases, and 9 bases had no gene match. CDR3 in amino acids: CASGDVGQGETQYF. The CDR3 region has the DNA TGTGCCAGCGGAGATGTCGGACAGGGGGAGACCCAGTACTTC.